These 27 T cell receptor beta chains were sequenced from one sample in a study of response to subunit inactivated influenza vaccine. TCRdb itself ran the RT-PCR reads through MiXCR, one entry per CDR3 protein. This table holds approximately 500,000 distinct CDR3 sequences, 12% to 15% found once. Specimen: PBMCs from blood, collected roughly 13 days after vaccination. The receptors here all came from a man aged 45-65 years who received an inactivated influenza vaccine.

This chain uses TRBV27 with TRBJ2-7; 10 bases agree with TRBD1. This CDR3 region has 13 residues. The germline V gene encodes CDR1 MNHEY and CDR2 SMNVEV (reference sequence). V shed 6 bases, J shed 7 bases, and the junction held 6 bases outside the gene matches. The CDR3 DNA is TGTGCCAGCAGGACAGGGGGCGCATTGGAGCAGTACTTC. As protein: CASRTGGALEQYF.

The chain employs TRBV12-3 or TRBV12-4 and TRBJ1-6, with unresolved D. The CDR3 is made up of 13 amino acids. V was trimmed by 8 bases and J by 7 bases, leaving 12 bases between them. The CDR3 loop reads CASGQPPNSPLHF. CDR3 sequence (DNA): TGTGCCAGCGGCCAGCCCCCCAATTCACCCCTCCACTTT.

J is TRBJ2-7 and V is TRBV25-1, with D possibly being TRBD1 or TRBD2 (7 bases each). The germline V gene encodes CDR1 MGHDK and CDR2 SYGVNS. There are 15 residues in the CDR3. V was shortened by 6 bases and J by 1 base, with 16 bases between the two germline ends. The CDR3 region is CASSPPGGGSYEQYF. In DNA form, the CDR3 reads TGTGCCAGCAGCCCGCCAGGGGGAGGGTCCTACGAGCAGTACTTC.

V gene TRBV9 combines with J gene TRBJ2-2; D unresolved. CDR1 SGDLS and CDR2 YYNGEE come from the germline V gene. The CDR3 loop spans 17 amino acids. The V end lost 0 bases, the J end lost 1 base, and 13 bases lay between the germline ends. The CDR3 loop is CASSVAWAVLNTGELFF. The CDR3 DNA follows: TGTGCCAGCAGCGTAGCTTGGGCAGTATTGAACACCGGGGAGCTGTTTTTT.

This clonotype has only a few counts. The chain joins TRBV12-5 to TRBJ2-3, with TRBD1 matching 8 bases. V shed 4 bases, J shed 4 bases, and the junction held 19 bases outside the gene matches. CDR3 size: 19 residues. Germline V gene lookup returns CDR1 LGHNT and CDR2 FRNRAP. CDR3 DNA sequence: TGTGCTAGTGGTTGGGTACCTACGGACAGGGCAACTTTACCAGATACGCAGTATTTT. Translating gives CASGWVPTDRATLPDTQYF.

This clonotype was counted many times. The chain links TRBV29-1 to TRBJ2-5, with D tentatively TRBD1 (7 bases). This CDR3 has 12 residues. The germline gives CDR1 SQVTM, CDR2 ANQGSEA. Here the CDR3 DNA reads TGCAGTGGAGGAGGGGGCCTTGAGACCCAGTACTTC. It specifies CSGGGGLETQYF. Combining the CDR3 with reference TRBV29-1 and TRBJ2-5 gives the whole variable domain SAVISQKPSRDICQRGTSLTIQCQVDSQVTMMFWYRQQPGQSLTLIATANQGSEATYESGFVIDKFPISRPNLTFSTLTVSNMSPEDSSIYLCSGGGGLETQYFGPGTRLLVL.

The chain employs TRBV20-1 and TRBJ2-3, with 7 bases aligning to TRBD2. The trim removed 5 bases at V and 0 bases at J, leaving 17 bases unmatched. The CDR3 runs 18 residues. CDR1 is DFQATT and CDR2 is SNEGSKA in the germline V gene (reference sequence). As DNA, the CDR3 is TGCAGTGCTGCGCGTCGGGCTTTGGGCGGGAGAAGCACAGATACGCAGTATTTT. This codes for CSAARRALGGRSTDTQYF.

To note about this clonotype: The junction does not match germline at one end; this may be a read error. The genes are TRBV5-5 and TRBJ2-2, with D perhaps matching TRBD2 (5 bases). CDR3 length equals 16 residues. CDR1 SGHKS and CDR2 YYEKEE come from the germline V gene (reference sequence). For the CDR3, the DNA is TGTGCCAGCAGCTTGGCTTCACCGGCGAACACCGGGGAGCTGTGTTTT. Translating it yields CASSLASPANTGELCF. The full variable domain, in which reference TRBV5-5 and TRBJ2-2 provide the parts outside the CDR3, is DAGVTQSPTHLIKTRGQQVTLRCSPISGHKSVSWYQQVLGQGPQFIFQYYEKEERGRGNFPDRFSARQFPNYSSELNVNALLLGDSALYLCASSLASPANTGELCFGEGSRLTVL.

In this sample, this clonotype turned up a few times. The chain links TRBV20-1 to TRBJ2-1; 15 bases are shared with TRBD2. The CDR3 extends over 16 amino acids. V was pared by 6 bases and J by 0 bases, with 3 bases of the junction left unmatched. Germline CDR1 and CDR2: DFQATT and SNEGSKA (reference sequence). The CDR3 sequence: CSATGLAGGSYNEQFF. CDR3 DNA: TGCAGTGCCACGGGACTAGCGGGGGGCTCCTACAATGAGCAGTTCTTC.

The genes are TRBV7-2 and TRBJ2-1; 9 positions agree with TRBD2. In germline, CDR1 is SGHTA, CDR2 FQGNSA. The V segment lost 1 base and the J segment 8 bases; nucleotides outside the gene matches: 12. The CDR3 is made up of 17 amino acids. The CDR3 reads CASSLVSAGGPKDEQFF. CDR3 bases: TGTGCCAGCAGCTTAGTCTCTGCGGGAGGGCCTAAGGATGAGCAGTTCTTC.

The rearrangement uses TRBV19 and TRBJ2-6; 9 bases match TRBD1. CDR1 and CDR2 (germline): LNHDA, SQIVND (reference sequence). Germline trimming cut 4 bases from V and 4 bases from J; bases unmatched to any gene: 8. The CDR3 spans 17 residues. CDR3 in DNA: TGTGCCAGTAGTACCGGGACAGGGAGAACAGGGGCCAACGTCCTGACTTTC. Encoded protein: CASSTGTGRTGANVLTF.

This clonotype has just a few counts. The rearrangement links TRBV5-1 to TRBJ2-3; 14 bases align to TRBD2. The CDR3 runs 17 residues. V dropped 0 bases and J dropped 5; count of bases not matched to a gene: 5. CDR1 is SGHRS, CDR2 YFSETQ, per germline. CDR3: CASSLGLAGGRLDTQYF. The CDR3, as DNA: TGCGCCAGCAGCTTGGGACTAGCGGGAGGGCGTCTAGATACGCAGTATTTT.

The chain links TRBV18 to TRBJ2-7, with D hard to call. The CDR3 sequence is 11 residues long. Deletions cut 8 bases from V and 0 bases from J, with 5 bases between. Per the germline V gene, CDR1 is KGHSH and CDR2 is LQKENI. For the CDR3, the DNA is TGTGCCAGCCAATCCTCCTACGAGCAGTACTTC. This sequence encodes CASQSSYEQYF.

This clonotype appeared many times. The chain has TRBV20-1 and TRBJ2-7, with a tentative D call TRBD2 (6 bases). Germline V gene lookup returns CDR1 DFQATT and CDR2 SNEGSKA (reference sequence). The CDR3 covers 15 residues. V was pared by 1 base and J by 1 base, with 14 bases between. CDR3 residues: CSARVRGLSSYEQYF. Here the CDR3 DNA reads TGCAGTGCTAGAGTGCGGGGATTATCGTCCTACGAGCAGTACTTC.

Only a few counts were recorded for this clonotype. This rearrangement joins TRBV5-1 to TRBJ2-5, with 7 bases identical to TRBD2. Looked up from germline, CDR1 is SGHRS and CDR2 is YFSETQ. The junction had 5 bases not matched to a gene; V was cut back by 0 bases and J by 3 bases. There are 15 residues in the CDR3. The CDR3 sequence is CASSLGGGPKETQYF. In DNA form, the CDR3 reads TGCGCCAGCAGCTTGGGGGGGGGACCTAAAGAGACCCAGTACTTC.

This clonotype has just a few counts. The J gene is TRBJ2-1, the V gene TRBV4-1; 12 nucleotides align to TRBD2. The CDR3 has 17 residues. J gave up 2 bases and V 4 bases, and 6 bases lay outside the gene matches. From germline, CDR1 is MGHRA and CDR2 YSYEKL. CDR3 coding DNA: TGCGCCAGCAGCCTCCAAGGACTAGCGGGACCCTACAATGAGCAGTTCTTC. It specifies CASSLQGLAGPYNEQFF.

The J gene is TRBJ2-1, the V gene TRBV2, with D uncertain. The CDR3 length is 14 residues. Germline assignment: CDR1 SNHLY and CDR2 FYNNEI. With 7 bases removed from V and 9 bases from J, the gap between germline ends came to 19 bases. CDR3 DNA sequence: TGTGCCAGCAAGCCCAACAGTGGGTCTGGTGAGCAGTTCTTC. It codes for CASKPNSGSGEQFF.

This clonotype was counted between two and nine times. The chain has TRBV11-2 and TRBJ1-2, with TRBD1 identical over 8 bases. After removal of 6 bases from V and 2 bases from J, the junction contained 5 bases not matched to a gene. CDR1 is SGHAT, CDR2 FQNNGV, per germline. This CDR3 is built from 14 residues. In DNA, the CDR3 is TGTGCCAGCAGATCGGACAGGGCAAACTATGGCTACACCTTC. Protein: CASRSDRANYGYTF.

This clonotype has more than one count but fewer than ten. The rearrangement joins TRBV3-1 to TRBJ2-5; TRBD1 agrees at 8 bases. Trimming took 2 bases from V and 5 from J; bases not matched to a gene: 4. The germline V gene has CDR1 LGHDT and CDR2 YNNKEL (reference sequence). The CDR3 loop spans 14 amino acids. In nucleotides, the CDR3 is TGTGCCAGCAGCCAACGGACAGGGAAGGAGACCCAGTACTTC. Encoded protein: CASSQRTGKETQYF.

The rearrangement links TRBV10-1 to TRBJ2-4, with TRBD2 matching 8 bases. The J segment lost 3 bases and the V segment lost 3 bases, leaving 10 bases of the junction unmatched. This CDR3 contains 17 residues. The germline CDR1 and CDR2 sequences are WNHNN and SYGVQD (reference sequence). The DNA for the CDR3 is TGCGCCAGCAGTGAAACAGCGGGGGTTCCTGGCAAAAACATTCAGTACTTC. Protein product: CASSETAGVPGKNIQYF.

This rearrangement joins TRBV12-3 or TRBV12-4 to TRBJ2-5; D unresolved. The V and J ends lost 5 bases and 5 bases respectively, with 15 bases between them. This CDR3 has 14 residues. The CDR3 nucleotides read TGTGCCAGCAGTACTGTGCTGGGGTCCGAGACCCAGTACTTC. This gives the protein CASSTVLGSETQYF.

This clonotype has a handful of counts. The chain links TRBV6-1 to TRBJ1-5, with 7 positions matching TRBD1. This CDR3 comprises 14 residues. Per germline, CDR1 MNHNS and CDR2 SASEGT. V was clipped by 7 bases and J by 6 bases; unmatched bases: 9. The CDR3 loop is CASTGGQLIQPQHF. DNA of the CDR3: TGTGCCAGCACCGGGGGACAGCTAATTCAGCCCCAGCATTTT.

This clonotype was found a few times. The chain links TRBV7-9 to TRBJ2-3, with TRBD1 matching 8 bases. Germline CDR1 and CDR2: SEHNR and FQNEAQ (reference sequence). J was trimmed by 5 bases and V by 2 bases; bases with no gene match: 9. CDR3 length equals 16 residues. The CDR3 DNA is TGTGCCAGCAGCTTATCCCGACAGGGGTTGAGAGATACGCAGTATTTT. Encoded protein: CASSLSRQGLRDTQYF.

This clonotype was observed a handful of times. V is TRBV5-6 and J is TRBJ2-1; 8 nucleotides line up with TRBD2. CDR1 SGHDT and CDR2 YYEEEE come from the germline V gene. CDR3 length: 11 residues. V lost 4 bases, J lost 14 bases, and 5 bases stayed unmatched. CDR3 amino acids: CASSLTGREFF. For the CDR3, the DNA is TGTGCCAGCAGCCTCACCGGGAGGGAGTTCTTC.

Written as DNA, the CDR3 is TGTGCCAGCAGCTTCCCGACAGGGGGTATCCTCACCGGGGAGCTGTTTTTT. It encodes CASSFPTGGILTGELFF. This rearrangement joins TRBV5-5 to TRBJ2-2; TRBD1 aligns across 9 bases. From germline, CDR1 is SGHKS and CDR2 YYEKEE (reference sequence). This CDR3 region has 17 residues. V shed 2 bases, J shed 4 bases, and the junction held 9 bases outside the gene matches. Filled out from reference TRBV5-5 and TRBJ2-2, the complete variable domain reads DAGVTQSPTHLIKTRGQQVTLRCSPISGHKSVSWYQQVLGQGPQFIFQYYEKEERGRGNFPDRFSARQFPNYSSELNVNALLLGDSALYLCASSFPTGGILTGELFFGEGSRLTVL.

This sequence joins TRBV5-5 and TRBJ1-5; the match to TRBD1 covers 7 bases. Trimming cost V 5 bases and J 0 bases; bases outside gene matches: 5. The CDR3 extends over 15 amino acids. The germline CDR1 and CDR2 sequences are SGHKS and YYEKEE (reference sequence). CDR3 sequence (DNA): TGTGCCAGCAGACTGACAGGGTCTAGCAATCAGCCCCAGCATTTT. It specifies CASRLTGSSNQPQHF.

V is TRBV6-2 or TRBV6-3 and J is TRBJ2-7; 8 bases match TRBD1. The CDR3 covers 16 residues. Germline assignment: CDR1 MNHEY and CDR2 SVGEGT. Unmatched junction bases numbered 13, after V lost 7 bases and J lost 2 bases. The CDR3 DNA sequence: TGTGCCAGCATTAGCTTGCAGGGGGCCATTACCTACGAGCAGTACTTC. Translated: CASISLQGAITYEQYF.